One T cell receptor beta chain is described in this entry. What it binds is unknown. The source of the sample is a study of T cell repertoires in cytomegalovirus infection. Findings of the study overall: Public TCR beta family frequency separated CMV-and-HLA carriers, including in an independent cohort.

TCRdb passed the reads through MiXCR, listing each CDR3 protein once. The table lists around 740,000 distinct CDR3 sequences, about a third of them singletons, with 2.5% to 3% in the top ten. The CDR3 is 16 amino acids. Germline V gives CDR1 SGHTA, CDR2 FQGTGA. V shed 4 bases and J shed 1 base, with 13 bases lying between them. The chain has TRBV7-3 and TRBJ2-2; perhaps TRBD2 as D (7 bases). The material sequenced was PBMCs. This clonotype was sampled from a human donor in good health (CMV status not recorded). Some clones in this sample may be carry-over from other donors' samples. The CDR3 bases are TGTGCCAGCAGCTCACGCGGGGGCATGAACACCGGGGAGCTGTTTTTT. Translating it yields CASSSRGGMNTGELFF.